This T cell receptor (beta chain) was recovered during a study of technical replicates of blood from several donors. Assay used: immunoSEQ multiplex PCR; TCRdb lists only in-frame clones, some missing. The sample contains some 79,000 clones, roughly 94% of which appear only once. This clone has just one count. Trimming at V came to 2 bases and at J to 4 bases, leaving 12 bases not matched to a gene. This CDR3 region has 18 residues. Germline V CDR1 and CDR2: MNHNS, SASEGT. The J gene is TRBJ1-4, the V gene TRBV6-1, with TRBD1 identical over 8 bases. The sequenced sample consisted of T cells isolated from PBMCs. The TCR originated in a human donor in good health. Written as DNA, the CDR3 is TGTGCCAGCAGTGAACCAAACCGGGACAGGCTATATAATGAAAAACTGTTTTTT. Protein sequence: CASSEPNRDRLYNEKLFF.